The rows below give T cell receptor beta chains drawn from one sample of a study of CD8+ T cells in alopecia areata. Assay used: immunoSEQ multiplex PCR; TCRdb lists only in-frame clones, some missing. The repertoire includes 150,000 to 200,000 clones, roughly 60% of them detected once, and around 15% sits in the top ten. Sequencing used CD4+ T cells sorted from blood, obtained at approximately week 61, from a patient treated with tofacitinib. These TCRs come from a human donor with alopecia areata. Both conserved end residues are part of each CDR3. D genes are given only for firm matches. Size is omitted from some rows. Given values are once, few, many or a class for expanded clones.

cdr3_length: 14
v_call: TRBV13
d_call: TRBD1
clone_size: NA
j_call: TRBJ2-7
cdr3_nt: TGTGCCAGCAGCGCTACGGACAGGGCCATCGAGCAGTACTTC
cdr3_aa: CASSATDRAIEQYF

cdr3_length: 15
v_call: TRBV5-7
d_call: NA
clone_size: NA
j_call: TRBJ2-7
cdr3_nt: TGTGCCAGCAGCTTGTTCCGGGTTCATCCCTACGAGCAGTACTTC
cdr3_aa: CASSLFRVHPYEQYF

cdr3_length: 14
v_call: TRBV29-1
d_call: NA
clone_size: NA
j_call: TRBJ2-3
cdr3_nt: TGCAGCGTCCCCCCGGGCAGGAGCACAGATACGCAGTATTTT
cdr3_aa: CSVPPGRSTDTQYF

cdr3_length: 17
v_call: TRBV5-1
d_call: TRBD2
clone_size: once
j_call: TRBJ2-5
cdr3_nt: TGCGCCAGCAGCTTTTCGACTAGCGGGGGGAGTCAAGAGACCCAGTACTTC
cdr3_aa: CASSFSTSGGSQETQYF

cdr3_length: 20
v_call: TRBV19
d_call: TRBD2
clone_size: few
j_call: TRBJ2-1
cdr3_nt: TGTGCCAGTAGTATAGCTAGGCTAGCGGGGGGGTCTAGCTCCTACAATGAGCAGTTCTTC
cdr3_aa: CASSIARLAGGSSSYNEQFF

cdr3_length: 13
v_call: TRBV6-5
d_call: NA
clone_size: few
j_call: TRBJ1-1
cdr3_nt: TGTGCCAGCAGGCGAGGGGTGTCGGATGAAGCTTTCTTT
cdr3_aa: CASRRGVSDEAFF

cdr3_length: 15
v_call: TRBV5-6
d_call: NA
clone_size: NA
j_call: TRBJ1-2
cdr3_nt: TGTGCCAGCAGGTGGCGGGAGCCCACCCCTCATGGCTACACCTTC
cdr3_aa: CASRWREPTPHGYTF

cdr3_length: 13
v_call: TRBV2
d_call: NA
clone_size: NA
j_call: TRBJ2-7
cdr3_nt: TGTGCCAGCAGTGAACGGGAACTCGTCGAGCAGTACTTC
cdr3_aa: CASSERELVEQYF

cdr3_length: 14
v_call: TRBV2
d_call: TRBD1
clone_size: NA
j_call: TRBJ2-7
cdr3_nt: TGTGCCAGCAGGAGCCGACAGGGCTCCCACGAGCAGTACTTC
cdr3_aa: CASRSRQGSHEQYF

cdr3_length: 14
v_call: TRBV4-1
d_call: NA
clone_size: NA
j_call: TRBJ2-5
cdr3_nt: TGCGCCAGCAGCCGATCGGGACCGGAGCAGACCCAGTACTTC
cdr3_aa: CASSRSGPEQTQYF

cdr3_length: 14
v_call: TRBV7-2
d_call: TRBD2
clone_size: once
j_call: TRBJ2-5
cdr3_nt: TGTGCCAGCAGCCACGGGGGGTCCCGAGGGACCCAGTACTTC
cdr3_aa: CASSHGGSRGTQYF

cdr3_length: 13
v_call: TRBV7-2
d_call: TRBD1
clone_size: NA
j_call: TRBJ2-7
cdr3_nt: TGTGCCAGCGGGGAACAGGGGCCCTACGAGCAGTACTTC
cdr3_aa: CASGEQGPYEQYF

cdr3_length: 15
v_call: TRBV25-1
d_call: TRBD1
clone_size: NA
j_call: TRBJ2-5
cdr3_nt: TGTGCCAGCAGTGAATGGAGAACAGGGGGAGAGACCCAGTACTTC
cdr3_aa: CASSEWRTGGETQYF

cdr3_length: 16
v_call: TRBV19
d_call: TRBD1
clone_size: few
j_call: TRBJ2-3
cdr3_nt: TGTGCCAGTAGCTCCCTGGGCAGGGGGCGTAGAGATACGCAGTATTTT
cdr3_aa: CASSSLGRGRRDTQYF

cdr3_length: 17
v_call: TRBV2
d_call: TRBD1
clone_size: few
j_call: TRBJ2-1
cdr3_nt: TGTGCCAGCGGGGACAGGAAATCTGGAAAAGGGTACAATGAGCAGTTCTTC
cdr3_aa: CASGDRKSGKGYNEQFF

cdr3_length: 12
v_call: TRBV18
d_call: NA
clone_size: NA
j_call: TRBJ2-5
cdr3_nt: TGTGCCAGCTCACCTCAACAAGAGACCCAGTACTTC
cdr3_aa: CASSPQQETQYF

cdr3_length: 14
v_call: TRBV7-9
d_call: NA
clone_size: NA
j_call: TRBJ2-3
cdr3_nt: TGTGCCAGCAGCCCGGGACCGACGAGGGGTACGCAGTATTTT
cdr3_aa: CASSPGPTRGTQYF

cdr3_length: 14
v_call: TRBV2
d_call: NA
clone_size: NA
j_call: TRBJ1-2
cdr3_nt: TGTGCCAGCACGCTAACGGGAGCTAACTATGGCTACACCTTC
cdr3_aa: CASTLTGANYGYTF

cdr3_length: 14
v_call: TRBV30
d_call: NA
clone_size: NA
j_call: TRBJ1-5
cdr3_nt: TGTGCCTGGAGCCGGCCCTATAGCAATCAGCCCCAGCATTTT
cdr3_aa: CAWSRPYSNQPQHF

cdr3_length: 16
v_call: TRBV29-1
d_call: NA
clone_size: NA
j_call: TRBJ2-4
cdr3_nt: TGCAGCGTTGAAAGGCGGGCCGATATAGCCAAAAACATTCAGTACTTC
cdr3_aa: CSVERRADIAKNIQYF

cdr3_length: 11
v_call: TRBV30
d_call: NA
clone_size: NA
j_call: TRBJ2-7
cdr3_nt: TGTGCCTGGAGTCTTCCCTACGAGCAGTACTTC
cdr3_aa: CAWSLPYEQYF

cdr3_length: 15
v_call: TRBV4-1
d_call: TRBD1
clone_size: NA
j_call: TRBJ1-5
cdr3_nt: TGCGCCAGCAGCCAAGGCCAGGGGGTGGGTCAGCCCCAGCATTTT
cdr3_aa: CASSQGQGVGQPQHF

cdr3_length: 11
v_call: TRBV5-1
d_call: NA
clone_size: few
j_call: TRBJ1-1
cdr3_nt: TGCGCCAGCATGATGGACACTGAAGCTTTCTTT
cdr3_aa: CASMMDTEAFF

cdr3_length: 14
v_call: TRBV10-3
d_call: NA
clone_size: NA
j_call: TRBJ2-6
cdr3_nt: TGTGCCATCAGTGTGGACTCTGGGGCCAACGTCCTGACTTTC
cdr3_aa: CAISVDSGANVLTF

cdr3_length: 15
v_call: TRBV2
d_call: NA
clone_size: NA
j_call: TRBJ2-2
cdr3_nt: TGTGCCAGCAGTGAAGTCGACAGGCGGAGCGGGGAGCTGTTTTTT
cdr3_aa: CASSEVDRRSGELFF

cdr3_length: 13
v_call: TRBV25-1
d_call: NA
clone_size: NA
j_call: TRBJ1-2
cdr3_nt: TGTGCCAGCAGTGGTGGGGGGGTAGGTGGCTACACCTTC
cdr3_aa: CASSGGGVGGYTF

cdr3_length: 15
v_call: TRBV10-3
d_call: NA
clone_size: few
j_call: TRBJ1-6
cdr3_nt: TGTGCCATCAGTGACGGCAGGCCGGGCGAGTCACCCCTCCACTTT
cdr3_aa: CAISDGRPGESPLHF

cdr3_length: 14
v_call: TRBV5-1
d_call: NA
clone_size: NA
j_call: TRBJ2-1
cdr3_nt: TGCGCCAGTCGAGTTGAGAGCTCCTACAATGAGCAGTTCTTC
cdr3_aa: CASRVESSYNEQFF

cdr3_length: 12
v_call: TRBV4-2
d_call: NA
clone_size: few
j_call: TRBJ1-2
cdr3_nt: TGTGCCAGCAGCCAGGGAGACAGTGGCTACACCTTC
cdr3_aa: CASSQGDSGYTF

cdr3_length: 12
v_call: TRBV30
d_call: NA
clone_size: NA
j_call: TRBJ2-3
cdr3_nt: TGTGCCTGGTCGATGGGGGCAGATACGCAGTATTTT
cdr3_aa: CAWSMGADTQYF

cdr3_length: 13
v_call: TRBV29-1
d_call: NA
clone_size: once
j_call: TRBJ2-7
cdr3_nt: TGCAGCGTGGATAATCCTGGCTCTTACGAGCAGTACTTC
cdr3_aa: CSVDNPGSYEQYF

cdr3_length: 11
v_call: TRBV10-2
d_call: NA
clone_size: NA
j_call: TRBJ1-2
cdr3_nt: TGCGCCAGCAGTACAGGGTGGGGCTACACCTTC
cdr3_aa: CASSTGWGYTF

cdr3_length: 15
v_call: TRBV25-1
d_call: TRBD1
clone_size: NA
j_call: TRBJ2-1
cdr3_nt: TGTGCCAGCAGTCACCCGGACAGGCTCTACAATGAGCAGTTCTTC
cdr3_aa: CASSHPDRLYNEQFF

cdr3_length: 13
v_call: TRBV30
d_call: TRBD1
clone_size: NA
j_call: TRBJ1-4
cdr3_nt: TGTGCCTGGCGGGGAGGGGGCGTCGAAAAACTGTTTTTT
cdr3_aa: CAWRGGGVEKLFF

cdr3_length: 15
v_call: TRBV9
d_call: NA
clone_size: NA
j_call: TRBJ2-5
cdr3_nt: TGTGCCAGCAGCGTAGGTCCGACTAGATCAGAGACCCAGTACTTC
cdr3_aa: CASSVGPTRSETQYF

cdr3_length: 11
v_call: TRBV20-1
d_call: TRBD1
clone_size: NA
j_call: TRBJ1-2
cdr3_nt: TGCAGTGCTCCCGCAGGGGGCGGCTACACCTTC
cdr3_aa: CSAPAGGGYTF

cdr3_length: 14
v_call: TRBV23-1
d_call: NA
clone_size: NA
j_call: TRBJ2-5
cdr3_nt: TGCGCCAGCAGTCGATGGGGCCGGATGGGGACCCAGTACTTC
cdr3_aa: CASSRWGRMGTQYF

cdr3_length: 14
v_call: TRBV2
d_call: TRBD1
clone_size: NA
j_call: TRBJ2-7
cdr3_nt: TGTGCCAGCAGCCGACAGGGGTCCCCGCGGGAGCAGTACTTC
cdr3_aa: CASSRQGSPREQYF

cdr3_length: 15
v_call: TRBV7-9
d_call: NA
clone_size: NA
j_call: TRBJ2-3
cdr3_nt: TGTGCCAGCACCCTCTCGCCCTACAGCACAGATACGCAGTATTTT
cdr3_aa: CASTLSPYSTDTQYF

cdr3_length: 13
v_call: TRBV14
d_call: NA
clone_size: few
j_call: TRBJ1-1
cdr3_nt: TGTGCCAGCAGCCACGGATGGGGCTTTGGAGCTTTCTTT
cdr3_aa: CASSHGWGFGAFF

cdr3_length: 17
v_call: TRBV7-8
d_call: NA
clone_size: NA
j_call: TRBJ2-2
cdr3_nt: TGTGCCAGCAGCTTAAACCCCGGACGGAGGAACACCGGGGAGCTGTTTTTT
cdr3_aa: CASSLNPGRRNTGELFF

cdr3_length: 14
v_call: TRBV7-8
d_call: NA
clone_size: few
j_call: TRBJ2-2
cdr3_nt: TGTGCCAGCAGCCCAGGCCGGCACACCGGGGAGCTGTTTTTT
cdr3_aa: CASSPGRHTGELFF

cdr3_length: 13
v_call: TRBV30
d_call: NA
clone_size: NA
j_call: TRBJ2-2
cdr3_nt: TGTGCCTGGCGGACTTACGGAACCGGGGAGCTGTTTTTT
cdr3_aa: CAWRTYGTGELFF

cdr3_length: 16
v_call: TRBV18
d_call: TRBD1
clone_size: few
j_call: TRBJ2-2
cdr3_nt: TGTGCCAGCTCACCTATCCAGGGGGCGAAGACCGGGGAGCTGTTTTTT
cdr3_aa: CASSPIQGAKTGELFF

cdr3_length: 16
v_call: TRBV4-1
d_call: NA
clone_size: few
j_call: TRBJ1-2
cdr3_nt: TGCGCCAGCAGCCAAGATCTCGCGTCAGGGAACTATGGCTACACCTTC
cdr3_aa: CASSQDLASGNYGYTF

cdr3_length: 16
v_call: TRBV27
d_call: NA
clone_size: NA
j_call: TRBJ2-3
cdr3_nt: TGTGCCAGCAGCCTCCACCCCCCAGGGGCTGCAGATACGCAGTATTTT
cdr3_aa: CASSLHPPGAADTQYF

cdr3_length: 15
v_call: TRBV7-6
d_call: NA
clone_size: NA
j_call: TRBJ2-1
cdr3_nt: TGTGCCAGCAACCGGCTGGGGTCCCTCGGAGGGGAGCAGTTCTTC
cdr3_aa: CASNRLGSLGGEQFF

cdr3_length: 14
v_call: TRBV7-9
d_call: TRBD1
clone_size: NA
j_call: TRBJ1-6
cdr3_nt: TGTGCCAGCAGCCCCGGACAGGGTCTTTCACCCCTCCACTTT
cdr3_aa: CASSPGQGLSPLHF

cdr3_length: 14
v_call: TRBV2
d_call: NA
clone_size: few
j_call: TRBJ1-1
cdr3_nt: TGTGCCAGCAGGAGGACAGATTACGGCACTGAAGCTTTCTTT
cdr3_aa: CASRRTDYGTEAFF

cdr3_length: 15
v_call: TRBV2
d_call: TRBD2
clone_size: NA
j_call: TRBJ2-1
cdr3_nt: TGTGCCAGCAGGATACTAGCGGGGGGGCCTAATGAGCAGTTCTTC
cdr3_aa: CASRILAGGPNEQFF

cdr3_length: 14
v_call: TRBV7-9
d_call: NA
clone_size: NA
j_call: TRBJ1-5
cdr3_nt: TGTGCCAGCAGCTTAGGGGAGGCTTGGCAGCCCCAGCATTTT
cdr3_aa: CASSLGEAWQPQHF

cdr3_length: 12
v_call: TRBV7-2
d_call: NA
clone_size: many
j_call: TRBJ2-2
cdr3_nt: TGTGCCAGCAGCTTACTAGCCGGGGAGCTGTTTTTT
cdr3_aa: CASSLLAGELFF

cdr3_length: 15
v_call: TRBV2
d_call: TRBD1
clone_size: NA
j_call: TRBJ2-2
cdr3_nt: TGTGCCAGCATGGAGGGGACAGGGAGAACCGGGGAGCTGTTTTTT
cdr3_aa: CASMEGTGRTGELFF

cdr3_length: 13
v_call: TRBV5-6
d_call: NA
clone_size: NA
j_call: TRBJ2-7
cdr3_nt: TGTGCCAGCAGTTCCAGCTCTCGGGGCGAGCAGTACTTC
cdr3_aa: CASSSSSRGEQYF

cdr3_length: 15
v_call: TRBV23-1
d_call: NA
clone_size: NA
j_call: TRBJ1-2
cdr3_nt: TGCGCCAGCAGTCAAAAATTCGGGATCCTCTATGGCTACACCTTC
cdr3_aa: CASSQKFGILYGYTF

cdr3_length: 17
v_call: TRBV5-6
d_call: TRBD1
clone_size: few
j_call: TRBJ2-7
cdr3_nt: TGTGCCAGCAGCTTGGCCTTCGGAACAGGGGATACCTACGAGCAGTACTTC
cdr3_aa: CASSLAFGTGDTYEQYF

cdr3_length: 16
v_call: TRBV4-1
d_call: TRBD2
clone_size: few
j_call: TRBJ2-1
cdr3_nt: TGCGCCAGCAGCCAGGCGTCGGGACTAGCGAACCATGAGCAGTTCTTC
cdr3_aa: CASSQASGLANHEQFF